Presented here are 14 T cell receptor beta chains from one specimen sequenced in a study of OX40 agonist ivuxolimab in advanced cancers. Some clones are missing from TCRdb's copy, which holds only in-frame ones; the method was immunoSEQ multiplex PCR. This sample carries fewer than 55,000 clones, around four fifths of them seen once, and the ten largest clones take around a quarter. The sequences come from CD4+ or CD8+ T cells sorted from blood, collected in a trial of the OX40 agonist ivuxolimab. Source of these receptors: an adult with an advanced solid tumor such as melanoma, head and neck, liver or kidney cancer.

The V gene is TRBV4-3, the J gene TRBJ2-3; D remains ambiguous. The ends were cut back, 1 base at V and 0 bases at J, with 5 bases in the middle. CDR3 length: 14 amino acids. Germline CDR1 reads LGHNA; CDR2 reads YSLEER. CDR3 amino acids: CASSQVASTDTQYF. In nucleotides, the CDR3 is TGCGCCAGCAGCCAAGTGGCCAGCACAGATACGCAGTATTTT.

The chain employs TRBV28 and TRBJ1-5; D possibly corresponds to TRBD1 (6 bases). Germline V gives CDR1 MDHEN, CDR2 SYDVKM. Trimming cost V 3 bases and J 0 bases, with 18 bases left between them. This CDR3 has 18 amino acids. The CDR3 DNA reads TGTGCCAGCAGTTTGGGGCCCCCGGGGGCTTATAGCAATCAGCCCCAGCATTTT. Its protein product is CASSLGPPGAYSNQPQHF. The full variable domain, in which reference TRBV28 and TRBJ1-5 provide the parts outside the CDR3, is DVKVTQSSRYLVKRTGEKVFLECVQDMDHENMFWYRQDPGLGLRLIYFSYDVKMKEKGDIPEGYSVSREKKERFSLILESASTNQTSMYLCASSLGPPGAYSNQPQHFGDGTRLSIL.

The chain employs TRBV30 and TRBJ1-5; no clear D gene. CDR3 length: 14 amino acids. Trimming took off 1 base at V and 5 bases at J, with 12 bases between the two ends. From germline, CDR1 is GTSNPN and CDR2 SVGIG (reference sequence). CDR3 protein: CAWSEMGFDQPQHF. The DNA of the CDR3 is TGTGCCTGGAGTGAAATGGGGTTCGATCAGCCCCAGCATTTT.

This clone was seen only once. The chain links TRBV5-1 to TRBJ2-1; 11 bases fit TRBD2. The CDR3 has 16 residues. Unmatched junction bases numbered 3, after V lost 3 bases and J lost 1 base. Germline lookup yields CDR1 SGHRS and CDR2 YFSETQ. CDR3 coding DNA: TGCGCCAGCAGCTCCCGACTAGCGGGATCCTACAATGAGCAGTTCTTC. This gives the protein CASSSRLAGSYNEQFF.

This chain connects TRBV28 to TRBJ1-2; no clear D gene. Germline CDR1 reads MDHEN; CDR2 reads SYDVKM. Deletions cut 3 bases from V and 2 bases from J, with 13 bases between. This CDR3 contains 15 residues. The CDR3 DNA reads as TGTGCCAGCAGTTTCCCCCTTCGGGGAAACTATGGCTACACCTTC. This codes for CASSFPLRGNYGYTF.

The rearrangement joins TRBV27 to TRBJ2-2; D tentatively reads TRBD1 or TRBD2 (7 bases each). This CDR3 comprises 16 residues. CDR1 is MNHEY and CDR2 is SMNVEV in the germline V gene (reference sequence). V lost 7 bases and J 3 bases, leaving 18 bases between the germline ends. The chain's CDR3 is CASTFWEGADTGELFF. The CDR3, as DNA: TGTGCCAGCACCTTTTGGGAGGGGGCGGACACCGGGGAGCTGTTTTTT.

The J gene is TRBJ1-2, the V gene TRBV11-1; a possible D gene is TRBD1 (5 bases). The ends were cut back, 1 base at V and 10 bases at J, with 13 bases in the middle. The V gene's germline CDR1 is SGHAT and CDR2 FQDESV (reference sequence). This CDR3 is built from 13 residues. The CDR3 is CASSLEGHVDYTF. The CDR3 nucleotides are TGTGCCAGCAGCTTAGAGGGGCATGTAGACTACACCTTC.

The chain recombines TRBV5-6 with TRBJ1-2, with TRBD1 as a possible D gene (5 bases). This CDR3 comprises 15 residues. Deletions cut 1 base from V and 4 bases from J, with 14 bases between. Per germline, CDR1 SGHDT and CDR2 YYEEEE. The chain's CDR3 is CASSLRLEGRYGYTF. CDR3 bases: TGTGCCAGCAGCTTGCGGTTGGAGGGGCGCTATGGCTACACCTTC.

V usage is TRBV27 and J usage is TRBJ1-5, with 7 nucleotides matching TRBD1. This CDR3 is 14 amino acids long. V lost 7 bases and J lost 0; bases outside the gene matches: 3. Germline V gene sequence: CDR1 MNHEY, CDR2 SMNVEV (reference sequence). For the CDR3, the DNA is TGTGCCAGCAAGAACAGGGGTAGCAATCAGCCCCAGCATTTT. This codes for CASKNRGSNQPQHF.

This clone was seen once. The chain combines TRBV5-4 with TRBJ2-3; D may be TRBD2 (7 bases). Trimming removed 2 bases at V and 0 bases at J, with 10 bases between. The CDR3 is made up of 15 amino acids. Germline CDR1 reads SGHNT; CDR2 reads YYREEE (reference sequence). CDR3 sequence: CASSFTGGSTDTQYF. In DNA form, the CDR3 reads TGTGCCAGCAGCTTTACGGGGGGCAGCACAGATACGCAGTATTTT.

The rearrangement joins TRBV6-5 to TRBJ1-1; D is unresolved. Germline lookup yields CDR1 MNHEY and CDR2 SVGAGI. V dropped 2 bases and J dropped 2 bases, with 3 bases sitting between them. The CDR3 is 12 residues long. CDR3 nucleotide sequence: TGTGCCAGCAGTTACAGCAACACTGAAGCTTTCTTT. Translated: CASSYSNTEAFF.

This chain connects TRBV7-9 to TRBJ2-3, with 10 positions matching TRBD1. CDR3 length: 17 residues. V was clipped by 4 bases and J by 1 base; unmatched bases: 8. From germline, CDR1 is SEHNR and CDR2 FQNEAQ (reference sequence). CDR3: CASSSTDRGLGTDTQYF. In nucleotides, the CDR3 is TGTGCCAGCAGCTCCACCGACAGGGGGCTTGGCACAGATACGCAGTATTTT.

The chain employs TRBV11-2 and TRBJ2-5; 13 bases are shared with TRBD2. The CDR3 contains 18 residues. Germline V gives CDR1 SGHAT, CDR2 FQNNGV. With 1 base clipped from V and 4 bases from J, the junction kept 9 bases outside the gene matches. The CDR3 coding sequence is TGTGCCAGCAGCTTAGGACTAGCGGGAGGCCCGAGGGGAGAGACCCAGTACTTC. Translation gives CASSLGLAGGPRGETQYF.

The V call is TRBV9, the J call TRBJ2-5, with 8 bases fitting TRBD1. The CDR3 extends over 14 amino acids. Germline CDR1 SGDLS, CDR2 YYNGEE. V was pared by 0 bases and J by 2 bases, with 0 bases of the junction left unmatched. The CDR3 sequence: CASSVGTGQETQYF. The CDR3 DNA reads TGTGCCAGCAGCGTAGGGACAGGGCAAGAGACCCAGTACTTC.